This T cell receptor (beta chain) is drawn from a study of cytomegalovirus exposure and HLA in healthy donors. Findings and limits, study-wide: As confirmed in vitro, three CMV-associated chains were specific for CMV antigens.

Repertoires were generated with immunoSEQ multiplex PCR, while TCRdb's copy carries only in-frame clones and drops some. The table has 100,000 to 120,000 clones, 88% seen once. This clone has more than one count but fewer than ten. Its antigen is not identified. J gave up 4 bases and V 6 bases, and 4 bases lay outside the gene matches. Per the germline V gene, CDR1 is SNHLY and CDR2 is FYNNEI. There are 13 residues in the CDR3. This TCR was recovered from a woman aged 25 to 39 in good health and CMV-seropositive. This rearrangement joins TRBV2 to TRBJ2-5, with 8 bases fitting TRBD1. Sequencing was performed on PBMCs. The CDR3 loop is CASRRTGTETQYF. Here the CDR3 DNA reads TGTGCCAGCAGGAGGACAGGGACAGAGACCCAGTACTTC.